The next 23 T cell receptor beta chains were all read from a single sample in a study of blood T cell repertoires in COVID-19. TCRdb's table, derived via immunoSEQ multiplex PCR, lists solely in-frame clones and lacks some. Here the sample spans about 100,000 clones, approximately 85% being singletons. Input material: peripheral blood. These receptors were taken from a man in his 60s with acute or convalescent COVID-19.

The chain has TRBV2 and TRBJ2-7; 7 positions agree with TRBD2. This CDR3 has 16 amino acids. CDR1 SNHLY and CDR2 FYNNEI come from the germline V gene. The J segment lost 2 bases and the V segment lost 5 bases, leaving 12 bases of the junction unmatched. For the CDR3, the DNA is TGTGCCAGCAGTTACACCGAAGGACTAGGGACCTACGAGCAGTACTTC. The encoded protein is CASSYTEGLGTYEQYF.

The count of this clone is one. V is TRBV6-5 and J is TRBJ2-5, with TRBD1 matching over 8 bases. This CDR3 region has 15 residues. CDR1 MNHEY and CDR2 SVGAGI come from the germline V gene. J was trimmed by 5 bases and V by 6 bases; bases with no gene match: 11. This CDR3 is CASRRIQGAQETQYF. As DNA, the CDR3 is TGTGCCAGCAGGCGAATCCAGGGGGCTCAGGAGACCCAGTACTTC.

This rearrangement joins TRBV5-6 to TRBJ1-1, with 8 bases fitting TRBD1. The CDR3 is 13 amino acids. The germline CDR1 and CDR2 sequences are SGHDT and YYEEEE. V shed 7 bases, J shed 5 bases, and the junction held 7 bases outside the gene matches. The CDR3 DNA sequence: TGTGCCAGCTTGGACAGGGAATATACTGAAGCTTTCTTT. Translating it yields CASLDREYTEAFF.

The CDR3 spells CASSQWGYGGDLNTEAFF. As DNA, the CDR3 is TGTGCCAGCAGCCAATGGGGCTATGGGGGGGATCTGAACACTGAAGCTTTCTTT. The V gene is TRBV3-1 (or the pseudogene TRBV3-2), the J gene TRBJ1-1; possible D gene TRBD1, 5 bases. Germline V lookup: CDR1 LGHDT, CDR2 YNNKEL (reference sequence). The CDR3 length is 18 residues. Trimming left V 2 bases short and J 0 bases short, with 19 bases between.

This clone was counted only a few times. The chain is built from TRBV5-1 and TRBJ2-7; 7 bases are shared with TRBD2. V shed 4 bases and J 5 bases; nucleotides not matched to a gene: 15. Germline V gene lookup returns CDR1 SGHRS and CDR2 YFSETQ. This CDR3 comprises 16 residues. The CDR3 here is CASSIGHLAAFHEQYF. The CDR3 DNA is TGCGCCAGCAGCATCGGCCACCTAGCGGCGTTCCACGAGCAGTACTTC.

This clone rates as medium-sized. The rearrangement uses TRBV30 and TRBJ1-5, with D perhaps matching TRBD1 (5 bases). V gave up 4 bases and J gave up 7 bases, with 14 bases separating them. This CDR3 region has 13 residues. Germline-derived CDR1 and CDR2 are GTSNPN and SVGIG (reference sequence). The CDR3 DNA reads TGTGCCTGGAATCGCGGGGGTGAACAGCCCCAGCATTTT. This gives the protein CAWNRGGEQPQHF.

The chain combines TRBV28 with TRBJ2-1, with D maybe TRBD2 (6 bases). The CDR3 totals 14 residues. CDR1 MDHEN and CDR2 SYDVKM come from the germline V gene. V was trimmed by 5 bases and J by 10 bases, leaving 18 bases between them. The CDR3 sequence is CASSPLLAKEEQFF. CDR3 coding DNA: TGTGCCAGCAGTCCCCTTCTAGCGAAGGAAGAGCAGTTCTTC.

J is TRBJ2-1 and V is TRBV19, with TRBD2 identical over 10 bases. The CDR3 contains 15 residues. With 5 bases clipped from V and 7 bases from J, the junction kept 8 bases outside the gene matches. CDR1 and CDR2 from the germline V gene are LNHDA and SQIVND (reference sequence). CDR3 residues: CASSPLAGVGNEQFF. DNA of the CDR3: TGTGCCAGTAGTCCCCTAGCGGGAGTGGGGAATGAGCAGTTCTTC.

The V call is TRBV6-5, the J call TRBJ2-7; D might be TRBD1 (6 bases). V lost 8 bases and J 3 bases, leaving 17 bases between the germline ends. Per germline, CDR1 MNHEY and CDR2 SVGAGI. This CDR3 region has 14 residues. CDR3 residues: CASQDRTPGYEQYF. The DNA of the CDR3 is TGTGCCAGCCAGGACAGAACCCCGGGCTACGAGCAGTACTTC.

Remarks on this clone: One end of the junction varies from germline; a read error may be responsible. CDR3 DNA sequence: TGTGCTAGCAGCTTAGCGGGGACTAGGCAGACCCAGTACTTC. Protein product: CASSLAGTRQTQYF. The chain recombines TRBV7-7 with TRBJ2-5; 8 bases line up with TRBD2. This CDR3 is built from 14 residues. The germline V gene encodes CDR1 SSHAT and CDR2 FNYEAQ (reference sequence).

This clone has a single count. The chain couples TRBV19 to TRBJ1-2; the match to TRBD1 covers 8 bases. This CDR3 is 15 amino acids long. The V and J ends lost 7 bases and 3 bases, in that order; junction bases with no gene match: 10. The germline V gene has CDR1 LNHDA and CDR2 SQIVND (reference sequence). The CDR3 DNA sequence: TGTGCCAGTAACCCCAACAGGGGGGCGGACTATGGCTACACCTTC. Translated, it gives CASNPNRGADYGYTF. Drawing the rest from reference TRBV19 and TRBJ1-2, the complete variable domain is DGGITQSPKYLFRKEGQNVTLSCEQNLNHDAMYWYRQDPGQGLRLIYYSQIVNDFQKGDIAEGYSVSREKKESFPLTVTSAQKNPTAFYLCASNPNRGADYGYTFGSGTRLTVV.

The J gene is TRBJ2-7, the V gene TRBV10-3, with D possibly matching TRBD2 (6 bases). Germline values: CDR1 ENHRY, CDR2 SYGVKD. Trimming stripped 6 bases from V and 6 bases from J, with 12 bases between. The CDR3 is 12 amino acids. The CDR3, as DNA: TGTGCCATCAGCCAGACTAGGGGCGAGCAGTACTTC. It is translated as CAISQTRGEQYF.

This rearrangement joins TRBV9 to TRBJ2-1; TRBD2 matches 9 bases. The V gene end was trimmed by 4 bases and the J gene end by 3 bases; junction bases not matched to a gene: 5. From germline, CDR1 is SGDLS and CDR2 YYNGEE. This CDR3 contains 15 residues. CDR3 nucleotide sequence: TGTGCCAGCAGCCCAATAGCGGGAGACTACAATGAGCAGTTCTTC. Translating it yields CASSPIAGDYNEQFF.

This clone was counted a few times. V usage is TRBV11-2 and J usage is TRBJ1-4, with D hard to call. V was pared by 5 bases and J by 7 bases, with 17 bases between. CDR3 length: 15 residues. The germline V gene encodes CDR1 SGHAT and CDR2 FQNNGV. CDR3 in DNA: TGTGCCAGCAGCCCTACGGTGGGAGGGCGTGAAAAACTGTTTTTT. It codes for CASSPTVGGREKLFF.

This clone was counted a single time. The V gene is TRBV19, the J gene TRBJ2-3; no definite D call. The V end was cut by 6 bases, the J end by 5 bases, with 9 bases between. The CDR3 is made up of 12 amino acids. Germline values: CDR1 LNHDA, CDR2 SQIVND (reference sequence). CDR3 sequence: CASSNPVDTQYF. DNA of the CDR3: TGTGCCAGTAGCAATCCGGTAGATACGCAGTATTTT.

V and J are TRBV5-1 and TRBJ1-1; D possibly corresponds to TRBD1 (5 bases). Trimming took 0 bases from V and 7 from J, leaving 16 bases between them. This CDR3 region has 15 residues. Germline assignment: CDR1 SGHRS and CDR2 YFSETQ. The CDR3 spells CASSLGSAGRGEAFF. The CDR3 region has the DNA TGCGCCAGCAGCTTGGGGTCGGCAGGGAGGGGTGAAGCTTTCTTT.

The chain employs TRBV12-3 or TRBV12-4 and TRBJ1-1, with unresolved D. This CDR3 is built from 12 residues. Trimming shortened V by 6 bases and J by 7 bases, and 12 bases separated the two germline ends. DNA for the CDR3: TGTGCCAGCAGACTAGCGGTATATGAAGCTTTCTTT. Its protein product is CASRLAVYEAFF.

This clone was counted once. In DNA, the CDR3 is TGTGCCAGCAGCTTAATGTCTCTGAGCACCTACGAGCAGTACTTC. Residues: CASSLMSLSTYEQYF. J is TRBJ2-7 and V is TRBV7-3; D gene ambiguous. The V gene lost 1 base and the J gene lost 2 bases, with 12 bases spanning the gap. The CDR3 spans 15 residues. Looked up from germline, CDR1 is SGHTA and CDR2 is FQGTGA.

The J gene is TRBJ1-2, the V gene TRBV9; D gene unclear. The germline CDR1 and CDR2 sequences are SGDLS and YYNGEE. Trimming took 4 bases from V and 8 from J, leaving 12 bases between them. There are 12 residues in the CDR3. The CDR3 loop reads CASSPGLGGYTF. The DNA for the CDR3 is TGTGCCAGCAGCCCCGGACTGGGAGGCTACACCTTC.

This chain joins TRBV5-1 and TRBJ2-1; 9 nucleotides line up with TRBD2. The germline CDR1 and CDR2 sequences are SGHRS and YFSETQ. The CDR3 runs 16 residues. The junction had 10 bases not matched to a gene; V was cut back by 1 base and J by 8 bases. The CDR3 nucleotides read TGCGCCAGCAGCTTGAGTAGGACTAGCGAAATAGATGAGCAGTTCTTC. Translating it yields CASSLSRTSEIDEQFF.

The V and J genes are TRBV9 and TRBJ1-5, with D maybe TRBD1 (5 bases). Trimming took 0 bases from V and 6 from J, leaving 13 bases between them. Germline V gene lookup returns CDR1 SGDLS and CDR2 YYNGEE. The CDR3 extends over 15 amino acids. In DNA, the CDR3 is TGTGCCAGCAGCGTAGCGGGGGATAGAATTCAGCCCCAGCATTTT. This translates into CASSVAGDRIQPQHF.

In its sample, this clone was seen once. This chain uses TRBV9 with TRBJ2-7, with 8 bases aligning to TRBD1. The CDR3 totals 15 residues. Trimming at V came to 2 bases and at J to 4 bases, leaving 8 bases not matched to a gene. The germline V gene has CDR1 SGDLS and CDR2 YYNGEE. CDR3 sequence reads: CASSVSGTGTYEQYF. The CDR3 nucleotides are TGTGCCAGCAGCGTCTCCGGGACAGGAACTTACGAGCAGTACTTC.

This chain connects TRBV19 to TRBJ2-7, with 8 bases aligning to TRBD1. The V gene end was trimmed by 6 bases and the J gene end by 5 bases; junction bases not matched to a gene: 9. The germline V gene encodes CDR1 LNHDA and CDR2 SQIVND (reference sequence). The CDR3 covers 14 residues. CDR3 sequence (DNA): TGTGCCAGTAGCATTGGACAGGGAAGGGACGAGCAGTACTTC. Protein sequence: CASSIGQGRDEQYF.